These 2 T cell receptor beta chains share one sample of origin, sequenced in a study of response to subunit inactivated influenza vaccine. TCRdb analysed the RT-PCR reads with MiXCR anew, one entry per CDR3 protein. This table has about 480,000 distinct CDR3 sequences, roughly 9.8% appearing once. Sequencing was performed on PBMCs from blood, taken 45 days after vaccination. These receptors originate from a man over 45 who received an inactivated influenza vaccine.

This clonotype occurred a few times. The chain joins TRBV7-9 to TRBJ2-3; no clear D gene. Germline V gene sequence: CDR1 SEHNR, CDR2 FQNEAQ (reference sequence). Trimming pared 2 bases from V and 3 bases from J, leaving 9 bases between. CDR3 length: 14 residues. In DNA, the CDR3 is TGTGCCAGCAGCTTAATCATCGTTACAGATACGCAGTATTTT. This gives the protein CASSLIIVTDTQYF.

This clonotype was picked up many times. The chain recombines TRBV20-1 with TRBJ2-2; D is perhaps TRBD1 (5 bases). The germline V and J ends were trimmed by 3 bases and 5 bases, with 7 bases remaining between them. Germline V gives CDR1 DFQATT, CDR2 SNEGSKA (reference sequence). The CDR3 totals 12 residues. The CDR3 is CSASGATGELFF. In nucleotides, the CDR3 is TGCAGTGCTAGTGGGGCAACCGGGGAGCTGTTTTTT.